These T cell receptor beta chains were read from a single sample in a study of blood T cell repertoires in COVID-19. Here immunoSEQ multiplex PCR was the method, and the copy in TCRdb shows in-frame clones only, minus some. The sample records 300,000 to 400,000 clones, approximately 88% being singletons. The sample consisted of peripheral blood. The origin of the receptors is a woman in her fifties or sixties with active or convalescent COVID-19. Both conserved end residues are part of each CDR3. The D gene is left open where the match is weak. Clone sizes are given selectively: once, few, many, or a class where the clone is expanded.

clone_size j_call cdr3_length v_call d_call cdr3_aa cdr3_nt
- TRBJ1-3 15 TRBV10-3 - CAINSPGEFGNTIYF TGTGCCATCAATTCCCCAGGGGAGTTCGGAAACACCATATATTTT
- TRBJ1-5 14 TRBV6-5 - CASSRDFSNQPQHF TGTGCCAGCAGTCGGGACTTTAGCAATCAGCCCCAGCATTTT
- TRBJ1-2 16 TRBV6-5 - CASSYSGLAPNYGYTF TGTGCCAGCAGTTACTCTGGCCTGGCACCCAACTATGGCTACACCTTC
- TRBJ1-2 14 TRBV7-9 - CASSPGPGNYGYTF TGTGCCAGCAGCCCTGGGCCTGGGAACTATGGCTACACCTTC
- TRBJ1-3 13 TRBV6-5 - CASGRTLGNTIYF TGTGCCAGCGGTCGGACTCTTGGAAACACCATATATTTT
medium-sized TRBJ1-1 15 TRBV6-5 - CASSIMQGRNTEAFF TGTGCCAGCAGTATCATGCAGGGTAGGAACACTGAAGCTTTCTTT
once TRBJ2-7 15 TRBV4-2 - CASSQDVTVSYEQYF TGTGCCAGCAGCCAAGATGTCACAGTATCCTACGAGCAGTACTTC
- TRBJ1-5 14 TRBV6-2/TRBV6-3 TRBD1 CASSKGQVNQPQHF TGTGCCAGCAGTAAGGGACAGGTCAATCAGCCCCAGCATTTT
- TRBJ2-1 13 TRBV30 - CAWGAGSYNEQFF TGTGCCTGGGGCGCGGGCTCCTACAATGAGCAGTTCTTC
once TRBJ2-3 16 TRBV5-6 - CASSLIQVTGTDTQYF TGTGCCAGCAGCTTGATTCAGGTGACGGGGACAGATACGCAGTATTTT
- TRBJ1-1 16 TRBV7-9 TRBD1 CASSPQGAKGNTEAFF TGTGCCAGCAGTCCACAGGGGGCGAAGGGGAACACTGAAGCTTTCTTT
- TRBJ2-7 14 TRBV6-5 - CASSLVGPTYEQYF TGTGCCAGCAGTCTTGTTGGGCCTACCTACGAGCAGTACTTC
- TRBJ1-2 15 TRBV4-1 - CASSVGWTEMDGYTF TGCGCCAGCAGCGTAGGTTGGACAGAGATGGATGGCTACACCTTC
- TRBJ1-1 14 TRBV5-4 - CASSWEALNTEAFF TGTGCCAGCAGCTGGGAGGCCTTGAACACTGAAGCTTTCTTT
few TRBJ2-1 16 TRBV5-1 TRBD2 CASSPGTSGRVREQFF TGCGCCAGCAGCCCCGGGACTAGCGGGAGGGTGAGGGAGCAGTTCTTC
- TRBJ2-7 11 TRBV28 - CASSPNYEQYF TGTGCCAGCAGCCCAAACTACGAGCAGTACTTC
- TRBJ1-4 16 TRBV6-2/TRBV6-3 - CASSPRTVGFNEKLFF TGTGCCAGCAGTCCGCGGACAGTTGGATTTAATGAAAAACTGTTTTTT
- TRBJ2-7 13 TRBV12-3/TRBV12-4 TRBD2 CASSPGLVTEQYF TGTGCCAGCAGTCCGGGACTAGTCACCGAGCAGTACTTC
- TRBJ1-4 13 TRBV10-3 TRBD1 CATRQGSEEKLFF TGTGCCACCAGACAGGGGTCAGAGGAAAAACTGTTTTTT
- TRBJ1-1 14 TRBV4-1 - CASSQESQTGEAFF TGCGCCAGCAGCCAAGAATCTCAGACAGGTGAAGCTTTCTTT
- TRBJ1-1 16 TRBV15 - CATSRGSTSYREEAFF TGTGCCACCAGCAGAGGATCTACCTCATACAGGGAGGAAGCTTTCTTT
few TRBJ1-4 19 TRBV19 - CASSILSDVAERTNEKLFF TGTGCCAGTAGTATCCTTTCGGACGTGGCCGAGCGGACTAATGAAAAACTGTTTTTT
- TRBJ2-7 12 TRBV12-3/TRBV12-4 - CASRQESREQYF TGTGCCAGCAGACAGGAGAGTCGAGAGCAGTACTTC
- TRBJ1-2 13 TRBV6-2/TRBV6-3 - CASSRRSNYGYTF TGTGCCAGCAGTCGGAGGTCCAACTATGGCTACACCTTC
- TRBJ1-2 18 TRBV19 - CASSNTSPIRDINYGYTF TGTGCCAGTAGTAACACCTCCCCAATCCGGGACATTAACTATGGCTACACCTTC
- TRBJ1-2 16 TRBV7-9 - CASSFSVGAGNYGYTF TGTGCCAGCAGCTTTTCCGTCGGCGCGGGAAACTATGGCTACACCTTC
- TRBJ1-3 17 TRBV27 - CASSTRGRSISGNTIYF TGTGCCAGCAGTACCCGAGGCAGATCAATCTCTGGAAACACCATATATTTT
- TRBJ2-7 15 TRBV3-1/TRBV3-2 - CASSQVMAGVSEQYF TGTGCCAGCAGCCAAGTCATGGCAGGGGTTTCCGAGCAGTACTTC
- TRBJ2-5 18 TRBV2 TRBD2 CASSDGLAAEGLAKTQYF TGTGCCAGCAGTGATGGACTAGCGGCGGAGGGGTTAGCAAAGACCCAGTACTTC
- TRBJ1-2 17 TRBV19 - CASRTPQGNPANYGYTF TGTGCCAGTAGAACCCCCCAGGGAAATCCGGCTAACTATGGCTACACCTTC
- TRBJ1-4 14 TRBV30 - CACQTGATNEKLFF TGTGCCTGTCAAACAGGCGCAACTAATGAAAAACTGTTTTTT
- TRBJ2-1 16 TRBV4-3 TRBD2 CASSPAAGGAFNEQFF TGCGCCAGCAGCCCGGCGGCGGGAGGGGCTTTCAATGAGCAGTTCTTC